This section outlines one T cell receptor (beta chain) sequence together with its context. The antigen is unknown. This specimen comes from a study of cytotoxic CD8 clonotypes in ibrutinib-treated CLL. Study information: After treatment lasting a median 12 months, range 6 to 36, response samples were collected. Overall study results and limits: Sampling of sustained-remission and progressing patients occurred at differing times.

Around 2.2 micrograms of genomic DNA, which was extracted from cryopreserved PBMCs, served as the material used for the TCR beta libraries. V gave up 3 bases and J gave up 2 bases, with 26 bases separating them. Per the germline V gene, CDR1 is KGHSH and CDR2 is LQKENI. The length of the CDR3 is 19 residues. Target depth was 1 in 200,000 to 1 in 1 million T cells, about 10x per clonotype. Libraries were prepared by immunoSEQ multiplex PCR; TCRdb keeps only in-frame clonotypes and omits some of them. The sample includes roughly 190,000 clones, over 60% of them seen just once. The V and J genes are TRBV18 and TRBJ2-7; D possibly uses TRBD1 or TRBD2 (6 bases each). This TCR came from a human donor with chronic lymphocytic leukemia. Sequenced here: PBMCs, sampled after 24 months of ibrutinib treatment. The CDR3 region has the DNA TGTGCCAGCTCACCGGGGGGCAGGGGAAGAGTTCTTGGAACCTACGAGCAGTACTTC. This gives the protein CASSPGGRGRVLGTYEQYF.